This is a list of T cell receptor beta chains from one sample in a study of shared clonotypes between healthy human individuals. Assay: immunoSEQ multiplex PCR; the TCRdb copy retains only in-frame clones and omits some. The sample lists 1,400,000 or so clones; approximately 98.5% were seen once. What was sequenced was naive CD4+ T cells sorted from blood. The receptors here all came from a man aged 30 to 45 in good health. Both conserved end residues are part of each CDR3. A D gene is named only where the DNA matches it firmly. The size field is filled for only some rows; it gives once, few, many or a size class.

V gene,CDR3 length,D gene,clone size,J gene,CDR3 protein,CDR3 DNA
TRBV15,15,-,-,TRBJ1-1,CATSREWHGGTEAFF,TGTGCCACCAGCAGAGAATGGCACGGGGGCACTGAAGCTTTCTTT
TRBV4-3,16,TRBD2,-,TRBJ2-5,CASSRTRLAPQETQYF,TGCGCCAGCAGCCGAACGAGACTAGCGCCCCAAGAGACCCAGTACTTC
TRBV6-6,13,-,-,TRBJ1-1,CASSLGRNTEAFF,TGTGCCAGCAGTTTAGGAAGGAACACTGAAGCTTTCTTT
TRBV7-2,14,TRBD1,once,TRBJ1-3,CASSLDRVGNTIYF,TGTGCCAGCAGCCTCGACAGGGTTGGAAACACCATATATTTT
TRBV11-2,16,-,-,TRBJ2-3,CASSLVTGVIGDTQYF,TGTGCCAGCAGCTTAGTGACGGGCGTAATTGGAGATACGCAGTATTTT
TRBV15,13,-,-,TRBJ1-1,CATSRHLNTEAFF,TGTGCCACCAGCAGACACCTGAACACTGAAGCTTTCTTT
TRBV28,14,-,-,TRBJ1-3,CASSLSGAGNTIYF,TGTGCCAGCAGTTTATCGGGGGCTGGAAACACCATATATTTT
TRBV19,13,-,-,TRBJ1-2,CASSTPGTYGYTF,TGTGCCAGTAGTACTCCGGGAACCTATGGCTACACCTTC
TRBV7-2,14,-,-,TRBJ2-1,CASSARSSYNEQFF,TGTGCCAGCAGCGCTAGGAGCTCCTACAATGAGCAGTTCTTC
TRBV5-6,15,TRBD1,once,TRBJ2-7,CASSLVGGTGYEQYF,TGTGCCAGCAGCTTGGTTGGCGGGACAGGGTACGAGCAGTACTTC
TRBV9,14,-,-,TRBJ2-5,CASSVTWLAETQYF,TGTGCCAGCAGCGTAACATGGCTAGCAGAGACCCAGTACTTC
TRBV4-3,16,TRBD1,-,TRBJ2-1,CASSQGTGVGDNEQFF,TGCGCCAGCAGCCAAGGGACAGGGGTAGGAGACAATGAGCAGTTCTTC
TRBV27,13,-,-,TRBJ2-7,CASSRTERYEQYF,TGTGCCAGCAGTAGGACAGAACGCTACGAGCAGTACTTC
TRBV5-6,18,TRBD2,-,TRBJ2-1,CASSTPLPSGSSYNEQFF,TGTGCCAGCAGCACCCCTTTACCTAGCGGGAGTTCCTACAATGAGCAGTTCTTC
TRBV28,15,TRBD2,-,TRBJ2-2,CASIEGLWGTGELFF,TGTGCCAGCATTGAGGGACTATGGGGCACCGGGGAGCTGTTTTTT
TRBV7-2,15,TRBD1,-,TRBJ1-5,CASRSDRAGNQPQHF,TGTGCCAGCAGGTCGGACAGGGCAGGCAATCAGCCCCAGCATTTT
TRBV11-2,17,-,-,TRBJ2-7,CASSLSPGQGTVHEQYF,TGTGCCAGCAGCTTATCGCCAGGGCAGGGAACGGTCCACGAGCAGTACTTC
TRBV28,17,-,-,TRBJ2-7,CASSFLSDSIGPYEQYF,TGTGCCAGCAGTTTCCTCAGCGACAGTATTGGTCCTTACGAGCAGTACTTC
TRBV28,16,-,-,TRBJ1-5,CASSQDWGSVNQPQHF,TGTGCCAGCAGTCAGGACTGGGGGTCGGTAAATCAGCCCCAGCATTTT
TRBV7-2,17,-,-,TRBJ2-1,CASSPLGYEESGNEQFF,TGTGCCAGCAGCCCTCTTGGTTACGAGGAATCTGGGAATGAGCAGTTCTTC
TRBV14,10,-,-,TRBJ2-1,CATKGDEQFF,TGTGCCACCAAGGGGGATGAGCAGTTCTTC
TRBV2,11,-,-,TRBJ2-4,CASSPLRVQYF,TGTGCCAGCAGCCCCCTGAGGGTTCAGTACTTC
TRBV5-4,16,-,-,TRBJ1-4,CASSLVRDGLNEKLFF,TGTGCCAGCAGCTTGGTTCGGGACGGTCTGAATGAAAAACTGTTTTTT
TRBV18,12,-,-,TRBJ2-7,CASSPNRDEQYF,TGTGCCAGCTCACCGAATCGGGACGAGCAGTACTTC
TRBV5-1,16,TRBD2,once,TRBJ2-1,CASSLGLAGIYNEQFF,TGCGCCAGCAGCTTGGGGCTAGCGGGGATATACAATGAGCAGTTCTTC
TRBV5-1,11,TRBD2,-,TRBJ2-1,CASRGEGEQFF,TGCGCCAGCAGAGGGGAGGGTGAGCAGTTCTTC
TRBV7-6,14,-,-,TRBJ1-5,CASSLETYRQPQHF,TGTGCCAGCAGCTTGGAGACCTATAGGCAGCCCCAGCATTTT
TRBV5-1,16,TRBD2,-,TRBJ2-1,CASSFWRESSYNEQFF,TGCGCCAGCAGCTTTTGGCGGGAGAGCTCCTACAATGAGCAGTTCTTC
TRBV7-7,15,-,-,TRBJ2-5,CASSLAGNLQETQYF,TGTGCTAGCAGCTTAGCTGGGAACCTCCAAGAGACCCAGTACTTC
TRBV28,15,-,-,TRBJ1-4,CASVPAGTTNEKLFF,TGTGCCAGCGTCCCGGCAGGGACAACTAATGAAAAACTGTTTTTT
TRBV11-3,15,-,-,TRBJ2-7,CASSFLTGSTYEQYF,TGTGCCAGCAGCTTTTTAACAGGATCCACCTACGAGCAGTACTTC
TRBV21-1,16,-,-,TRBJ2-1,CASSPPRGQGSHEQFF,TGTGCCAGCAGCCCCCCGAGGGGACAGGGGTCCCATGAGCAGTTCTTC
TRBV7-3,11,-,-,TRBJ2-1,CASSWMTDQFF,TGTGCCAGCAGCTGGATGACCGATCAGTTCTTC
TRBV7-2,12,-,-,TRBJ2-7,CASSPTSYEQYF,TGTGCCAGCAGCCCGACTAGTTACGAGCAGTACTTC
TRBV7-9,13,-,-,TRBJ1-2,CASSLSVDYGYTF,TGTGCCAGCAGCTTGTCCGTCGACTATGGCTACACCTTC
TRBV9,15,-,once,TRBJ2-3,CASSEFGGYTDTQYF,TGTGCCAGCAGCGAATTCGGGGGCTACACAGATACGCAGTATTTT
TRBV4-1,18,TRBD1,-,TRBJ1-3,CASSQVDAGTGERNTIYF,TGCGCCAGCAGCCAAGTTGATGCAGGGACAGGGGAACGAAACACCATATATTTT
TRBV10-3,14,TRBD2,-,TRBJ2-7,CATNGLAGVREQYF,TGTGCCACGAACGGACTAGCGGGAGTTCGCGAGCAGTACTTC
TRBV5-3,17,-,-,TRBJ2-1,CARSLVGRCGCWYEQFF,TGTGCCAGAAGCTTGGTTGGAAGGTGTGGGTGCTGGTATGAGCAGTTCTTC
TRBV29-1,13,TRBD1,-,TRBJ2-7,CSVAGGNSYEQYF,TGCAGCGTGGCAGGGGGTAACTCCTACGAGCAGTACTTC
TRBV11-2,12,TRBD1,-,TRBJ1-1,CASRGQGTEAFF,TGTGCCAGCAGAGGACAGGGCACTGAAGCTTTCTTT
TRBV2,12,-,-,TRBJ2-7,CASSLREYWQYF,TGTGCCAGCAGTCTCAGGGAGTATTGGCAGTACTTC
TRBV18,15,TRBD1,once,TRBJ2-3,CASSPLQGNTDTQYF,TGTGCCAGCTCACCTTTACAGGGGAACACAGATACGCAGTATTTT
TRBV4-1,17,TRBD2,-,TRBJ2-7,CASSQSTSGTQTYEQYF,TGCGCCAGCAGCCAGTCGACTAGCGGGACCCAAACCTACGAGCAGTACTTC
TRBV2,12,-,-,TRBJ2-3,CASSEGPDTQYF,TGTGCCAGCAGTGAAGGCCCGGATACGCAGTATTTT
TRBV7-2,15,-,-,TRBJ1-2,CASSFRQAVFYGYTF,TGTGCCAGCAGCTTTCGACAGGCCGTTTTCTATGGCTACACCTTC
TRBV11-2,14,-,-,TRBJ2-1,CASSFTQGANEQFF,TGTGCCAGCAGCTTCACCCAGGGCGCCAATGAGCAGTTCTTC
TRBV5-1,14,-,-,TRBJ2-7,CASTERQSSYEQYF,TGCGCCAGCACCGAGAGGCAAAGCTCCTACGAGCAGTACTTC
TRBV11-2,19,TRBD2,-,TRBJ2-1,CASSFRLGAGALSYNEQFF,TGTGCCAGCAGCTTCCGACTGGGAGCGGGAGCGCTTTCCTACAATGAGCAGTTCTTC
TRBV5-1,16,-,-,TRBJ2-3,CASSLYLEMSTDTQYF,TGCGCCAGCAGCTTGTATCTAGAGATGAGCACAGATACGCAGTATTTT
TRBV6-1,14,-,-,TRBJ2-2,CASSEGGGGTKLFF,TGTGCCAGCAGTGAAGGGGGCGGAGGAACCAAGCTGTTTTTT
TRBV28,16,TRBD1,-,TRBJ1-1,CASSLRTRGRGTEAFF,TGTGCCAGCAGCCTCCGGACAAGGGGGCGTGGAACTGAAGCTTTCTTT
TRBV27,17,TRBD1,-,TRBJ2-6,CASSKDRGSSGANVLTF,TGTGCCAGCAGCAAGGACAGGGGAAGCTCTGGGGCCAACGTCCTGACTTTC
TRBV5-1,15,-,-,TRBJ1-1,CASSPHFGQRTEAFF,TGCGCCAGCAGCCCTCACTTCGGACAGCGGACTGAAGCTTTCTTT
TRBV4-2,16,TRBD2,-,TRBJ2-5,CASSQGRTSGEETQYF,TGTGCCAGCAGCCAGGGTCGGACTAGCGGCGAAGAGACCCAGTACTTC
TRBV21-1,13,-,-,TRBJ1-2,CASSKETIVGYTF,TGTGCCAGCAGCAAAGAGACAATTGTTGGCTACACCTTC
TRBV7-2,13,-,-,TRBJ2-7,CASSLGHSYEQYF,TGTGCCAGCAGCTTAGGACATTCCTACGAGCAGTACTTC